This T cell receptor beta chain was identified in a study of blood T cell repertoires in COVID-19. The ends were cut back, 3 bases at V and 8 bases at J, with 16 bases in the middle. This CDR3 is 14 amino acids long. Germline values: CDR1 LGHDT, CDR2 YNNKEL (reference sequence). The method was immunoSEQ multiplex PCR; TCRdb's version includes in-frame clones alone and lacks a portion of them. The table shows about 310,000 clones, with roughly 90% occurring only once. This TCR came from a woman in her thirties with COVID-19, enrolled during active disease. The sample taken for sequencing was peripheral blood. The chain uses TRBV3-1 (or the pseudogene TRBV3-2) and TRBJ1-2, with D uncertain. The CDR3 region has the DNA TGTGCCAGCAGCCACCGCGACAACGCGGGCGGCTACACCTTC. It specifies CASSHRDNAGGYTF.